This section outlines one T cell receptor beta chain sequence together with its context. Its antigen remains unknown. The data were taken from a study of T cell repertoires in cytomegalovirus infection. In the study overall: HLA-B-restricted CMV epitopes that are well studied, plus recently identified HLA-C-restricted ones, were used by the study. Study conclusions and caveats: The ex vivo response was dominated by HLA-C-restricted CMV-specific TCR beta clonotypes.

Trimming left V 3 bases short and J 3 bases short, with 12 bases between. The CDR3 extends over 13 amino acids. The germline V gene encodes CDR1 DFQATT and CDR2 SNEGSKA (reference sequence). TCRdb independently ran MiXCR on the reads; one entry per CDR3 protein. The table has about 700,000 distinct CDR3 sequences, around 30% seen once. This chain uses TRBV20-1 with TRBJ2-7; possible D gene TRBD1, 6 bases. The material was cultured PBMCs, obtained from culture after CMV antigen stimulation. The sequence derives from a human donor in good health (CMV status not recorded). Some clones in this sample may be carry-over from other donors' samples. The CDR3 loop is CSASDRTVYEQYF. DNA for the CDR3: TGCAGTGCTAGTGACCGGACAGTCTACGAGCAGTACTTC.